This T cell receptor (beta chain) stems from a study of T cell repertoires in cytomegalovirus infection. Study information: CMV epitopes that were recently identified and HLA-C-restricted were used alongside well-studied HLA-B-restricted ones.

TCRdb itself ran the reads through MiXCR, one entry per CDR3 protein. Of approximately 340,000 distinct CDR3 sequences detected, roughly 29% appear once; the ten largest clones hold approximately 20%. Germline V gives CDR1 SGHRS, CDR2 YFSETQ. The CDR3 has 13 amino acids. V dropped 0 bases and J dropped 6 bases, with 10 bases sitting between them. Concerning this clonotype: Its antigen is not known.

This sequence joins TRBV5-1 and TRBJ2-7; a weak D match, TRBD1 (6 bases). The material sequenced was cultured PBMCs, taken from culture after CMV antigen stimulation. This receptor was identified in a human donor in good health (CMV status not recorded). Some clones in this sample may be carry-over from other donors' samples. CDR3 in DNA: TGCGCCAGCAGCTTGGAACAGGGTAGCGAGCAGTACTTC. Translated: CASSLEQGSEQYF.